This TCR beta chain was sequenced in a study of CD8 T cells in Susac syndrome. Study outcomes and limitations: The CD4+ T cell repertoires, which came from Susac syndrome patients, showed no sign of clonal expansion.

The sequenced target, TCR beta, came from blood CD8+ and CD4+ T cells. All included Susac syndrome patients satisfied recently defined diagnostic criteria for definite or probable disease. CDR3 length: 15 residues. The germline gives CDR1 MNHNS, CDR2 SASEGT. V was clipped by 7 bases and J by 1 base, with 16 bases between them. Notes on this clonotype: The antigen remains undetermined.

RNA amounts of about 0.45 to 1 ug underwent reverse transcription with random hexamers. Amplification of TCR beta CDR3 used immunoSEQ multiplex PCR across 54 Vbeta and 13 Jbeta. Via MiXCR, TCRdb re-called the immunoSEQ multiplex PCR reads, giving one row per CDR3 protein. Of about 240,000 distinct CDR3 sequences listed, roughly 95% were seen once; the top ten hold about 0.094%. This receptor was taken from a human donor with Susac syndrome. Sequenced input: CD4+ T cells from PBMCs. The rearrangement uses TRBV6-1 and TRBJ1-1; the D is unclear. CDR3 sequence (DNA): TGTGCCAGCACCCTGGATTCGCGGGAGAACACTGAAGCTTTCTTT. Its protein product is CASTLDSRENTEAFF.